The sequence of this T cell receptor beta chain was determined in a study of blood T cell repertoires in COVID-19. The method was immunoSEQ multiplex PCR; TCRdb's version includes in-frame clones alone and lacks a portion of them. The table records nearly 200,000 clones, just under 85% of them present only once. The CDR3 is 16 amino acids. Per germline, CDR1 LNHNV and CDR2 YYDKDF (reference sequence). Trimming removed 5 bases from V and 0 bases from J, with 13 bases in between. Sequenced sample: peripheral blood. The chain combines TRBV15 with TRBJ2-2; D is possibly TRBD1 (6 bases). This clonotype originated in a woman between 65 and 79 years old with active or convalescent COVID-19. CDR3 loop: CATSLGAGANTGELFF. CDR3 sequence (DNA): TGTGCCACCAGCCTAGGGGCAGGGGCGAACACCGGGGAGCTGTTTTTT.